This TCR beta chain comes out of a study of blood T cells in healthy people across ages. Background on the study: For every two T cells, template switching captured about one barcoded beta molecule. Notes on the study in general: Estimates based on one million T cells were treated as lower bounds. PBMC samples, being unsorted, prevented any conclusive comparison of naive and antigen-experienced cells.

Alongside a J-beta primer mix, a sample-barcoded 5' primer served in a second PCR lasting about 7 to 12 cycles. TCRdb re-derived calls from the 5' RACE reads in MiXCR, one entry per CDR3 protein. The profile shows over a million distinct CDR3 sequences, around two fifths of them singletons. As for this clonotype: The antigen is not known.

With each sample, at least 6 micrograms of total RNA were extracted. Specimen: blood. The sequence came from a woman in her late teens or twenties in good health.

CDR3 sequence: CASGLDSGGDRVSHEQYF. The CDR3 DNA sequence: TGTGCTAGTGGTTTGGATTCAGGTGGGGACAGGGTCTCCCATGAGCAGTACTTC. V usage is TRBV12-5 and J usage is TRBJ2-7; the match to TRBD1 covers 9 bases. CDR1 and CDR2 from the germline V gene are LGHNT and FRNRAP. Losses at the gene ends were 1 base for V and 7 bases for J; bases not matched to a gene: 17. CDR3 length: 18 amino acids. Full variable domain (missing parts from reference TRBV12-5 and TRBJ2-7): DARVTQTPRHKVTEMGQEVTMRCQPILGHNTVFWYRQTMMQGLELLAYFRNRAPLDDSGMPKDRFSAEMPDATLATLKIQPSEPRDSAVYFCASGLDSGGDRVSHEQYFGPGTRLTVT.